This is a list of T cell receptor beta chains from one sample in a study of cytomegalovirus exposure and HLA in healthy donors. TCRdb's table, derived via immunoSEQ multiplex PCR, lists solely in-frame clones and lacks some. The sample records some 150,000 clones, roughly 83% being singletons. The sample comprised PBMCs. The receptor source for this set is a human donor in good health. CDR3s include the opening cysteine and the closing phenylalanine or tryptophan. Fields, in order: V gene, clone size, D gene, J gene, CDR3 DNA, CDR3 protein. The D gene is left open where the match is weak. The listing skips clone size in some rows; elsewhere it reads once, few, many or a size class.

>TRBV5-1|.|.|TRBJ2-2
TGCGCCAGCAGCCCCGGGTCGCCCGGAGGGGAGCTGTTTTTT
CASSPGSPGGELFF
>TRBV30|.|TRBD1|TRBJ1-5
TGTGCCTGGAGTATAGCAGGGGGATCTAATCAGCCCCAGCATTTT
CAWSIAGGSNQPQHF
>TRBV6-1|.|.|TRBJ2-5
TGTGCCAGCAGTGAAAGGGGGCGGGGAGAGACCCAGTACTTC
CASSERGRGETQYF
>TRBV19|few|.|TRBJ1-4
TGTGCCAGTAGTCCCAGTCTCGTCAGTCGTGAAAAACTGTTTTTT
CASSPSLVSREKLFF
>TRBV7-2|.|.|TRBJ1-5
TGTGCCAGCAGCTCGAGACAGCTAAATCAGCCCCAGCATTTT
CASSSRQLNQPQHF
>TRBV29-1|.|.|TRBJ2-1
TGCAGCGTTGGACTAGGGTTGAGGGCAGGCGAGCAGTTCTTC
CSVGLGLRAGEQFF
>TRBV29-1|.|TRBD1|TRBJ1-1
TGCAGCGTTCTTACAGGGGTCGTTAGCACTGAAGCTTTCTTT
CSVLTGVVSTEAFF
>TRBV9|.|.|TRBJ1-4
TGTGCCAGCAGCGTAGATCCCGTGGAGGGTACTAATGAAAAACTGTTTTTT
CASSVDPVEGTNEKLFF
>TRBV27|.|.|TRBJ1-4
TGTGCCAGCAGTTTAGGGTGGGAGTGGGGAAAACTGTTTTTT
CASSLGWEWGKLFF
>TRBV28|.|TRBD2|TRBJ2-7
TGTGCCAGCAGCGAAACTAGCGGGAGGGTGGCCTACGAGCAGTACTTC
CASSETSGRVAYEQYF
>TRBV7-3|.|TRBD2|TRBJ2-1
TGTGCCAGCGGAATACGGACTAGCGGGCCGAATGAGCAGTTCTTC
CASGIRTSGPNEQFF
>TRBV9|.|.|TRBJ1-3
TGTGCCAGCAGCGCCCGAGGGAGAGGATCTGGAAACACCATATATTTT
CASSARGRGSGNTIYF
>TRBV4-3|.|.|TRBJ1-5
TGCGCCAGCAGCCAAGATCTGAGGGAGCCCCAGCATTTT
CASSQDLREPQHF
>TRBV10-1|.|TRBD1|TRBJ2-7
TGCGCCAGCAGTGGACTAGGACAGGGCGCCTCCTACGAGCAGTACTTC
CASSGLGQGASYEQYF
>TRBV5-1|.|TRBD1|TRBJ1-4
TGCGCCAGCAGCTCGGGACAGACTAATGAAAAACTGTTTTTT
CASSSGQTNEKLFF
>TRBV6-5|.|.|TRBJ1-1
TGTGCCAGCAGTTACTCTAGGGAGAAGACTGAAGCTTTCTTT
CASSYSREKTEAFF
>TRBV7-8|.|.|TRBJ2-1
TGTGCCAGCAGCTTAGCCGGTACCTCTAGTGAGCAGTTCTTC
CASSLAGTSSEQFF
>TRBV27|.|TRBD1|TRBJ2-7
TGTGCCAGCAGTCGGGACAGGGGGTCCTACGAGCAGTACTTC
CASSRDRGSYEQYF
>TRBV6-1|.|TRBD2|TRBJ2-3
TGTGCCAGCAGCGGGGGGGCATGGGATACGCAGTATTTT
CASSGGAWDTQYF
>TRBV28|few|.|TRBJ2-4
TGTGCCAGCAGTTTACTCGGCGGGAAAAACATTCAGTACTTC
CASSLLGGKNIQYF
>TRBV27|.|TRBD1|TRBJ1-2
TGTGCCAGCAGCCCAGCGGGGACAGGGTACAGCTACACCTTC
CASSPAGTGYSYTF
>TRBV6-5|.|TRBD2|TRBJ2-1
TGTGCCAGCAGGGCTAGCGGGGACAATGAGCAGTTCTTC
CASRASGDNEQFF
>TRBV5-1|.|.|TRBJ1-6
TGCGCCAGCAGCTTAACAGGGAAGTCGGATTCACCCCTCCACTTT
CASSLTGKSDSPLHF
>TRBV6-1|few|TRBD1|TRBJ1-5
TGTGCCAGCAGTGAATCCCCAGGGGGACGTCAGCCCCAGCATTTT
CASSESPGGRQPQHF
>TRBV6-1|once|TRBD1|TRBJ1-2
TGTGCCAGCAGTGAAATGGCAGGGGGAGGCTATGGCTACCCCTTC
CASSEMAGGGYGYPF
>TRBV14|.|TRBD2|TRBJ2-1
TGTGCCAGCAGCAAACGGGAGGTTCTAGCGGGCATCAATGAGCAGTTCTTC
CASSKREVLAGINEQFF
>TRBV19|.|.|TRBJ1-5
TGTGCCAGTAGTATAGACAAAGCGGGTCACAATCAGCCCCAGCATTTT
CASSIDKAGHNQPQHF
>TRBV6-5|.|.|TRBJ1-1
TGTGCCAGCAGTCGGGGGGGTAATACTGAAGCTTTCTTT
CASSRGGNTEAFF
>TRBV18|.|TRBD2|TRBJ2-3
TGTGCCAGCTCAAAAGAGCGGGGGGGCGCAGATACGCAGTATTTT
CASSKERGGADTQYF
>TRBV10-3|.|.|TRBJ1-2
TGTGCCATCAGTGACTCCAAGACACGCTCTAACTATGGCTACACCTTC
CAISDSKTRSNYGYTF
>TRBV11-2|.|TRBD1|TRBJ2-1
TGTGCCAGCAGCATCAGACAGGGATCCCATGAGCAGTTCTTC
CASSIRQGSHEQFF
>TRBV29-1|.|.|TRBJ1-1
TGCAGCGTACGCGGCACTGAAGCTTTCTTT
CSVRGTEAFF
>TRBV5-1|.|TRBD2|TRBJ2-7
TGCGCCAGCAGCTTGGCAGGACTAGCGGGAAACTACGAGCAGTACTTC
CASSLAGLAGNYEQYF
>TRBV4-1|once|.|TRBJ2-7
TGCGCCAGCAGCCAGACCGGCGGGCACACGCCGGGATACGAGCAGTACTTC
CASSQTGGHTPGYEQYF
>TRBV12-5|.|TRBD1|TRBJ1-5
TGTGCTAGTGGTTTGGCCGGGACAGGCAATCAGCCCCAGCATTTT
CASGLAGTGNQPQHF
>TRBV6-1|.|.|TRBJ1-3
TGTGCCAGCAGCCCGGGGGGCTCTGGAAACACCATATATTTT
CASSPGGSGNTIYF
>TRBV29-1|.|TRBD1|TRBJ1-1
TGCAGCGTCCTGGGACAGCTGAACACTGAAGCTTTCTTT
CSVLGQLNTEAFF
>TRBV27|few|TRBD1|TRBJ1-2
TGTGCCAGCAGTTTATTGGGACAGAAAGATGGCTACACCTTC
CASSLLGQKDGYTF
>TRBV5-4|few|.|TRBJ2-2
TGTGCCAGCAGCCTGCAGAGGGGGTCCGGGGAGCTGTTTTTT
CASSLQRGSGELFF
>TRBV6-1|few|TRBD1|TRBJ2-1
TGTGCCAGCAGTGCCGGACAGGGTCGTCTTAATGAGCAGTTCTTC
CASSAGQGRLNEQFF
>TRBV28|.|.|TRBJ2-2
TGTGCCAGCAGAAGGGGCGGGGAGCTGTTTTTT
CASRRGGELFF
>TRBV7-9|.|TRBD1|TRBJ1-5
TGTGCCAGCAGCTTAGTCCCCGACAGGGAAAATCAGCCCCAGCATTTT
CASSLVPDRENQPQHF
>TRBV4-2|once|.|TRBJ2-3
TGTGCCAGCAGCCAAGTGTCTTTGACCGGGTCGGGGGCAGATACGCAGTATTTT
CASSQVSLTGSGADTQYF
>TRBV25-1|.|TRBD1|TRBJ2-7
TGTGCCGGCAGTGAGGGGGACAGACCCTACGAGCAGTACTTC
CAGSEGDRPYEQYF
>TRBV28|once|TRBD1|TRBJ1-5
TGTGCCAGCAGTTTGACAGGGAATCAGCCCCAGCATTTT
CASSLTGNQPQHF
>TRBV29-1|few|.|TRBJ1-1
TGCAGCGTAGCGCCAGGAGGTTCAAACACTTTCTTT
CSVAPGGSNTFF
>TRBV7-2|.|.|TRBJ1-2
TGTGCCAGCAGCTTAGCCCCGGGAACCGCTTATGGCTACACCTTC
CASSLAPGTAYGYTF
>TRBV28|.|TRBD2|TRBJ2-7
TGTGCCAGCAGTTCGACTAGCGGCTCCCTCTACGAGCAGTACTTC
CASSSTSGSLYEQYF
>TRBV27|.|TRBD2|TRBJ2-5
TGTGCCAGCAGTACAATACTAGCGGGAGATGAAGAGACCCAGTACTTC
CASSTILAGDEETQYF
>TRBV28|once|TRBD2|TRBJ2-2
TGTGCCAGCAGTTCCCCTCGGACTAGCATCACCGGGGAGCTGTTTTTT
CASSSPRTSITGELFF
>TRBV5-6|.|TRBD1|TRBJ1-4
TGTGCCAGCAGCTTGGGGGGCAGGGGGTTTTATGAAAAACTGTTTTTT
CASSLGGRGFYEKLFF
>TRBV27|.|TRBD2|TRBJ2-1
TGTGCCAGCAGTCCCATAGGACTAGCGGACGACAATGAGCAGTTCTTC
CASSPIGLADDNEQFF
>TRBV5-4|once|.|TRBJ2-1
TGTGCCAGCAGCTTGGAACTAATTGATTACAATGAGCAGTTCTTC
CASSLELIDYNEQFF
>TRBV9|.|TRBD1|TRBJ2-3
TGTGCCAGCAGCGTACAGGGGGCGAGTACAGATACGCAGTATTTT
CASSVQGASTDTQYF
>TRBV2|.|TRBD2|TRBJ2-1
TGTGCCAGCAGAATAGCGGGAGGGATGATCTCCTACAATGAGCAGTTCTTC
CASRIAGGMISYNEQFF
>TRBV7-9|once|TRBD2|TRBJ2-1
TGTGCCAGCAGCTCGGGGACTAGCGGAACCTCCTACAATGAGCAGTTCTTC
CASSSGTSGTSYNEQFF
>TRBV13|.|TRBD1|TRBJ2-3
TGTGCCAGCAGCTCAGACAGGGGAAATACGCAGTATTTT
CASSSDRGNTQYF
>TRBV5-4|.|TRBD1|TRBJ1-3
TGTGCCAGCAGCTCCGTGTGGGACAGGGGGCCAGTTGGCTCTGGAAACACCATATATTTT
CASSSVWDRGPVGSGNTIYF